This T cell receptor (beta chain) was obtained from a study of T cells after somatic rescue of genetic block. Germline CDR1 and CDR2: LNHDA and SQIVND (reference sequence). Losses at the gene ends were 7 bases for V and 3 bases for J; bases not matched to a gene: 3. The CDR3 runs to 13 residues. Here immunoSEQ multiplex PCR was the method, and the copy in TCRdb shows in-frame clones only, minus some. The table has under 15,000 clones, roughly two thirds seen once; the top ten hold roughly a fifth. The receptor comes from a boy younger than 18. The chain has TRBV19 and TRBJ2-7, with TRBD1 identical over 10 bases. The source material was peripheral blood mononuclear cells (PBMCs). CDR3 sequence reads: CASMRTGGYEQYF. CDR3 sequence (DNA): TGTGCCAGTATGAGGACAGGGGGCTACGAGCAGTACTTC. The complete variable domain, with remaining parts taken from reference TRBV19 and TRBJ2-7, reads DGGITQSPKYLFRKEGQNVTLSCEQNLNHDAMYWYRQDPGQGLRLIYYSQIVNDFQKGDIAEGYSVSREKKESFPLTVTSAQKNPTAFYLCASMRTGGYEQYFGPGTRLTVT.